This passage covers 24 T cell receptor beta chains from one sample sequenced in a study of identical twins. TCRdb re-derived calls from the 5' RACE reads in MiXCR, one entry per CDR3 protein. This table holds under 900,000 distinct CDR3 sequences, about 12% found once. These same records also appear under a second study, on yellow fever vaccine responses in identical twins.

Specimen: PBMCs. The receptors come from a woman aged 18 to 35 in good health.

This chain joins TRBV27 and TRBJ2-7; no clear D. V was pared by 1 base and J by 2 bases, with 6 bases between. The germline V gene has CDR1 MNHEY and CDR2 SMNVEV (reference sequence). The CDR3 has 13 amino acids. Written as DNA, the CDR3 is TGTGCCAGCAGTTTATTCGGAACCTACGAGCAGTACTTC. Translated: CASSLFGTYEQYF.

This clonotype was observed a single time. The junction does not match germline at one end; this may be a read error. The rearrangement joins TRBV20-1 to TRBJ2-2, with 9 nucleotides matching TRBD1. This CDR3 comprises 17 residues. CDR1 DFQATT and CDR2 SNEGSKA come from the germline V gene (reference sequence). CDR3 DNA: TGCTGTGCCAGGACAACAGCGGGACAGGGTAACACCGGGGAGCTGTTTTTT. Residues: CCARTTAGQGNTGELFF.

V usage is TRBV3-1 and J usage is TRBJ2-1; possibly TRBD2 for D (6 bases). The CDR3 runs 14 residues. The germline CDR1 and CDR2 sequences are LGHDT and YNNKEL (reference sequence). V shed 3 bases and J shed 8 bases, with 14 bases lying between them. This CDR3 is CASSQDRLAHEQFF. DNA for the CDR3: TGTGCCAGCAGCCAGGATAGGCTAGCGCATGAGCAGTTCTTC.

This clonotype was detected only a few times. The chain recombines TRBV12-3 or TRBV12-4 with TRBJ2-1; TRBD1 might be the D (6 bases). CDR3 length: 17 residues. Trimming pared 6 bases from V and 12 bases from J, leaving 30 bases between. DNA for the CDR3: TGTGCCAGCAGCCCCATAGTTCAGGGGAAGTTTGTTTGGGGGCAGTTCTTC. Encoded protein: CASSPIVQGKFVWGQFF.

This clonotype was detected only a few times. V gene TRBV19 combines with J gene TRBJ2-3, with 7 nucleotides matching TRBD2. V dropped 10 bases and J dropped 1; count of bases not matched to a gene: 8. This CDR3 spans 14 amino acids. Germline CDR1 is LNHDA and CDR2 is SQIVND (reference sequence). In DNA form, the CDR3 reads TGTGCCACCAACCGGGCGGGAGGCACAGATACGCAGTATTTT. It yields the protein CATNRAGGTDTQYF.

This clonotype was seen more than once but under ten times. CDR3 in amino acids: CSARAYGQGQETQYF. The CDR3 coding sequence is TGCAGTGCTAGAGCCTACGGACAGGGGCAAGAGACCCAGTACTTC. The chain recombines TRBV20-1 with TRBJ2-5; 9 bases match TRBD1. Trimming removed 1 base from V and 2 bases from J; junction bases left unmatched: 5. This CDR3 has 15 residues. Germline CDR1 and CDR2: DFQATT and SNEGSKA (reference sequence).

V is TRBV24-1 and J is TRBJ2-2; D is ambiguous. The CDR3 sequence is 11 residues long. Between the trimmed V and J ends, which lost 5 bases and 6 bases, there was a span of 3 bases. Looked up from germline, CDR1 is KGHDR and CDR2 is SFDVKD. CDR3 loop: CATSGSGELFF. The CDR3, as DNA: TGTGCCACCAGTGGTTCCGGGGAGCTGTTTTTT.

This sequence joins TRBV15 and TRBJ2-6; 11 nucleotides line up with TRBD1. Germline loops: CDR1 LNHNV, CDR2 YYDKDF (reference sequence). This CDR3 spans 19 amino acids. The ends lost 9 bases at V and 2 bases at J; junction bases unmatched: 15. CDR3 in amino acids: CATAGTGGKGWAGANVLTF. Written as DNA, the CDR3 is TGTGCCACTGCAGGGACAGGGGGAAAAGGATGGGCTGGGGCCAACGTCCTGACTTTC.

This clonotype was detected a few times. This chain connects TRBV5-5 to TRBJ1-1, with D unresolved. CDR1 and CDR2 (germline): SGHKS, YYEKEE (reference sequence). Trimming stripped 4 bases from V and 1 base from J, with 20 bases between. The CDR3 is 17 residues long. DNA of the CDR3: TGTGCCAGCAGCCCGAGTGCCCCATTCAATACGAACACTGAAGCTTTCTTT. Amino acid sequence: CASSPSAPFNTNTEAFF.

The chain uses TRBV5-1 and TRBJ2-1; 8 positions match TRBD1. Germline trimming cut 4 bases from V and 3 bases from J; bases unmatched to any gene: 6. The CDR3 totals 15 residues. The V gene's germline CDR1 is SGHRS and CDR2 YFSETQ. The CDR3 reads CASSKGQGIYNEQFF. CDR3 nucleotide sequence: TGCGCCAGCAGCAAAGGACAGGGTATCTACAATGAGCAGTTCTTC.

The gene calls are TRBV6-1 and TRBJ2-1; D is perhaps TRBD1 or TRBD2 (5 bases each). V lost 6 bases to trimming and J lost 0 bases, with 12 bases between them. The CDR3 contains 15 residues. CDR1 and CDR2 from the germline V gene are MNHNS and SASEGT. The CDR3 coding sequence is TGTGCCAGCAGAACATCCGGGGCCTCCTACAATGAGCAGTTCTTC. Translation: CASRTSGASYNEQFF.

This clonotype was detected many times. The chain joins TRBV5-1 to TRBJ2-4, with D perhaps assigned TRBD1 or TRBD2 (5 bases each). The CDR3 totals 15 residues. Germline lookup yields CDR1 SGHRS and CDR2 YFSETQ. Deletions cut 0 bases from V and 5 bases from J, with 12 bases between. The CDR3 loop reads CASSLAFGGQNIQYF. The CDR3 nucleotides read TGCGCCAGCAGCTTGGCCTTTGGGGGTCAAAACATTCAGTACTTC.

The rearrangement joins TRBV15 to TRBJ1-5; 10 nucleotides align to TRBD1. The CDR3 loop spans 16 amino acids. The germline gives CDR1 LNHNV, CDR2 YYDKDF (reference sequence). V lost 0 bases to trimming and J lost 6 bases; unmatched junction nucleotides: 5. The CDR3 nucleotides are TGTGCCACCAGCAGAGATGGCGACAGGGGGCTTCAGCCCCAGCATTTT. Protein product: CATSRDGDRGLQPQHF.

The chain employs TRBV20-1 and TRBJ2-1; D gene unclear. CDR3 length: 11 amino acids. V was trimmed by 1 base and J by 9 bases, leaving 7 bases between them. Germline V gene sequence: CDR1 DFQATT, CDR2 SNEGSKA (reference sequence). CDR3 sequence reads: CSARGAAEQFF. The CDR3 DNA reads TGCAGTGCTAGAGGCGCGGCTGAGCAGTTCTTC.

In this sample, this clonotype turned up a few times. V gene TRBV19 combines with J gene TRBJ2-7; 10 nucleotides agree with TRBD2. The CDR3 length is 16 residues. CDR1 LNHDA and CDR2 SQIVND come from the germline V gene (reference sequence). V lost 5 bases and J lost 2; bases outside the gene matches: 9. The CDR3 sequence: CASSLTGLAEAYEQYF. CDR3 nucleotide sequence: TGTGCCAGTAGTCTGACCGGACTAGCGGAGGCCTACGAGCAGTACTTC.

This clonotype was recorded at least ten times. The V and J genes are TRBV3-1 and TRBJ2-1; 8 nucleotides agree with TRBD2. There are 16 residues in the CDR3. The germline gives CDR1 LGHDT, CDR2 YNNKEL (reference sequence). V was pared by 6 bases and J by 4 bases, with 11 bases of the junction left unmatched. CDR3 DNA sequence: TGTGCCAGCAGGGGACCCGGGACTAGTCGATACAATGAGCAGTTCTTC. It translates to CASRGPGTSRYNEQFF.

The chain carries TRBV5-1 and TRBJ2-7; 8 positions agree with TRBD2. This CDR3 has 14 amino acids. The germline V gene has CDR1 SGHRS and CDR2 YFSETQ. V lost 2 bases and J lost 7; bases outside the gene matches: 8. The CDR3 DNA follows: TGCGCCAGCAGCTTATCGGGAGGGCCTCGAGAGCAGTACTTC. It codes for CASSLSGGPREQYF.

The V call is TRBV19, the J call TRBJ2-3; D is perhaps TRBD1 or TRBD2 (6 bases each). The V end lost 5 bases, the J end lost 4 bases, and 16 bases lay between the germline ends. CDR3 length equals 15 residues. Germline V gene sequence: CDR1 LNHDA, CDR2 SQIVND (reference sequence). This CDR3 reads CASSPTGAVADTQYF. For the CDR3, the DNA is TGTGCCAGTAGTCCCACGGGGGCTGTTGCAGATACGCAGTATTTT.

This clonotype occurred a few times. This chain's CDR3 is CATTARGTDTQYF. The CDR3 region has the DNA TGTGCCACCACTGCTAGGGGCACAGATACGCAGTATTTT. The V gene is TRBV24-1, the J gene TRBJ2-3; no clear D gene. This CDR3 spans 13 amino acids. Trimming pared 8 bases from V and 1 base from J, leaving 9 bases between. In germline, CDR1 is KGHDR, CDR2 SFDVKD.

This clonotype was seen a few times. The rearrangement links TRBV6-2 or TRBV6-3 to TRBJ2-1, with no clear D. Germline-derived CDR1 and CDR2 are MNHEY and SVGEGT. Trimming took 2 bases from V and 3 from J, leaving 8 bases between them. CDR3 length equals 14 residues. CDR3 protein: CASSYGQFYNEQFF. The CDR3 bases are TGTGCCAGCAGTTACGGGCAATTCTACAATGAGCAGTTCTTC.

Turning to this clonotype: Germline and junction disagree at one end, which may indicate a read error. This chain joins TRBV20-1 and TRBJ2-2; 8 bases align to TRBD1. The CDR3 is 16 residues long. Germline CDR1 DFQATT, CDR2 SNEGSKA (reference sequence). CDR3 DNA sequence: TGCTGTGCTAGAGATCGAAGACAGGGGTATGGCGGGGAGCTGTTTTTT. Translated: CCARDRRQGYGGELFF.

This rearrangement joins TRBV6-6 to TRBJ1-5, with D maybe TRBD1 (6 bases). The CDR3 is 13 amino acids. Germline V gene data show CDR1 as MNHNY and CDR2 as SVGAGI (reference sequence). Trimming took 10 bases from V and 7 from J, leaving 17 bases between them. CDR3 sequence reads: CAIRPGRGQPQHF. CDR3 nucleotides: TGTGCCATCCGACCTGGAAGGGGGCAGCCCCAGCATTTT.

This clonotype was detected many times. The J gene is TRBJ2-5, the V gene TRBV20-1, with unresolved D. Trimming removed 4 bases from V and 6 bases from J, with 9 bases in between. The CDR3 sequence is 11 residues long. From germline, CDR1 is DFQATT and CDR2 SNEGSKA (reference sequence). The CDR3 reads CSATNTKTQYF. In DNA form, the CDR3 reads TGCAGTGCTACTAACACGAAGACCCAGTACTTC.

This clonotype has a count of ten or more. The V gene is TRBV4-1, the J gene TRBJ2-2, with 7 nucleotides matching TRBD1. CDR1 is MGHRA, CDR2 YSYEKL, per germline. The trim removed 2 bases at V and 2 bases at J, leaving 5 bases unmatched. The CDR3 is made up of 16 amino acids. CDR3 amino acids: CASSQSGGSNTGELFF. CDR3 in DNA: TGCGCCAGCAGCCAATCAGGGGGAAGCAACACCGGGGAGCTGTTTTTT.